The clone carrying this T cell receptor (beta chain) was recorded a few times. What it binds is not known. Researchers amplified the TCR beta CDR3 regions from RNA transcripts. Primed by the HTBI set, a first-round RT-PCR was run on the TCR CDR3. TCRdb re-derived calls from the multiplex PCR reads in MiXCR, one entry per CDR3 protein. Of 700,000 to 950,000 distinct CDR3 sequences listed, roughly a third are singletons. This sample stems from a study of T cells in Graves' hyperthyroidism and ophthalmopathy. The overall study: Once the initial diagnosis was made, peripheral blood was obtained before any treatment.

General study results and limits: Appearing also in blood were most of the thyroid clonotypes expanded above 0.001.

Based on clinical symptoms, serum thyroxine and TRAb, thyroid ultrasound and orbital computed tomography, diagnoses were reached. Germline CDR1 SEHNR, CDR2 FQNEAQ (reference sequence). This CDR3 has 14 residues. V shed 5 bases and J shed 3 bases, with 13 bases lying between them. V is TRBV7-9 and J is TRBJ1-1, with D perhaps TRBD1 (6 bases). This TCR came from a woman between 40 and 50 years old with Graves' hyperthyroidism. The specimen was blood. CDR3 protein: CASSHRAGDTEAFF. The DNA of the CDR3 is TGTGCCAGCAGCCACAGGGCGGGGGACACTGAAGCTTTCTTT.